The following is a T cell receptor (beta chain) sequence with its context. This sample was included in a study of cytomegalovirus exposure and HLA in healthy donors. The PCR had 60 Vbeta and 13 Jbeta primers. Sequencing was performed with immunoSEQ multiplex PCR; in TCRdb, only in-frame clones are kept and a portion is missing. Found here are 95,000 to 100,000 clones, under 85% of them singletons; the top ten hold roughly 4.1%. Sequenced input: PBMCs. The TCR was taken from a man in his forties in good health and CMV-seronegative.

CDR3 DNA: TGCGCCAGCAGCTTGGACGGTAGCACAGATACGCAGTATTTT. Encoded protein: CASSLDGSTDTQYF. The V and J genes are TRBV5-1 and TRBJ2-3; D unclear. Germline CDR1 reads SGHRS; CDR2 reads YFSETQ. The CDR3 is 14 amino acids. Trimming stripped 0 bases from V and 0 bases from J, with 5 bases between.